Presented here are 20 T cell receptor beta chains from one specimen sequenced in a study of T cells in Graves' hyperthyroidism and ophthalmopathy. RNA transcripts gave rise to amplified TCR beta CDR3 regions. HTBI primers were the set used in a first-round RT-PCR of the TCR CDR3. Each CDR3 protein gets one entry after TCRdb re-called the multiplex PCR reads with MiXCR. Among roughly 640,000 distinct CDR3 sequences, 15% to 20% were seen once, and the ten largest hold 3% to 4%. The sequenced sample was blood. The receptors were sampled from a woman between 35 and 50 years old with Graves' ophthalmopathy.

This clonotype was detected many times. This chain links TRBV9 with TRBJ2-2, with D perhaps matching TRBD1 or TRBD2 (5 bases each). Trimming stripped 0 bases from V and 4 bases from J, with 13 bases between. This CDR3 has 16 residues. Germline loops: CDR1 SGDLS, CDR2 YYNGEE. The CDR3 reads CASSVAFGAGTGELFF. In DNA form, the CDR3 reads TGTGCCAGCAGCGTAGCGTTCGGGGCTGGCACCGGGGAGCTGTTTTTT.

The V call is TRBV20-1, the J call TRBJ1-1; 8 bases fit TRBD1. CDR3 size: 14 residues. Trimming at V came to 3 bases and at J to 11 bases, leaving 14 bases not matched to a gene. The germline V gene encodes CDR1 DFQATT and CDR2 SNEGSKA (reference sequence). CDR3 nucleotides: TGCAGTGCTAGTGACCTCAGGCAGGGGGCTAGGGCTTTCTTT. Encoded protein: CSASDLRQGARAFF.

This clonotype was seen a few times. CDR3 sequence (DNA): TGTGCCATCAGGACCGGGTACACTGAAGCTTTCTTT. Translated: CAIRTGYTEAFF. This rearrangement joins TRBV10-3 to TRBJ1-1, with D hard to call. The germline gives CDR1 ENHRY, CDR2 SYGVKD. The ends were cut back, 6 bases at V and 3 bases at J, with 8 bases in the middle. This CDR3 has 12 residues.

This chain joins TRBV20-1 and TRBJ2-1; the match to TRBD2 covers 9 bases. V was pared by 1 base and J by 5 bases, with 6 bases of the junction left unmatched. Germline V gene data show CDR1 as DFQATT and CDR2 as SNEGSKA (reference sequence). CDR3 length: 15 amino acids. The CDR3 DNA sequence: TGCAGTGCTAGAGCCGGGACTAGCCTAGACAATGAGCAGTTCTTC. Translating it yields CSARAGTSLDNEQFF.

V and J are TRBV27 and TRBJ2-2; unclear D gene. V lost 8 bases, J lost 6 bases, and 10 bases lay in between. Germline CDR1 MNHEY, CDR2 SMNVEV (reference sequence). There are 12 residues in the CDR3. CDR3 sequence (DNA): TGTGCCAGCGGTCTATGGGCCGGGGAGCTGTTTTTT. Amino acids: CASGLWAGELFF.

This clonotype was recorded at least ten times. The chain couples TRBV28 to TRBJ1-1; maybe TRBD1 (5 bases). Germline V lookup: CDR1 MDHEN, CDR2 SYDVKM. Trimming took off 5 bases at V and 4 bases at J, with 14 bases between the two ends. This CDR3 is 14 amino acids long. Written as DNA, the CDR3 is TGTGCCAGCAGTGGACCGGCGGGGGGCACTGAAGCTTTCTTT. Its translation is CASSGPAGGTEAFF.

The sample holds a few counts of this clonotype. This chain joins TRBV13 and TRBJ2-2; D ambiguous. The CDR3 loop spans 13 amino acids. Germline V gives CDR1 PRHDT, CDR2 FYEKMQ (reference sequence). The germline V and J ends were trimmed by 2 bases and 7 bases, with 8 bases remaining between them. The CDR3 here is CASSLRWNGELFF. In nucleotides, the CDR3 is TGTGCCAGCAGCTTACGGTGGAACGGGGAGCTGTTTTTT.

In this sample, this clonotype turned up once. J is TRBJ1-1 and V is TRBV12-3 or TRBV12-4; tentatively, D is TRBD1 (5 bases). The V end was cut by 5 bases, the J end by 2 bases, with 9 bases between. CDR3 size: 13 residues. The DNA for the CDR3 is TGTGCCAGCAGTAGGACAATTAACACTGAAGCTTTCTTT. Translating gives CASSRTINTEAFF.

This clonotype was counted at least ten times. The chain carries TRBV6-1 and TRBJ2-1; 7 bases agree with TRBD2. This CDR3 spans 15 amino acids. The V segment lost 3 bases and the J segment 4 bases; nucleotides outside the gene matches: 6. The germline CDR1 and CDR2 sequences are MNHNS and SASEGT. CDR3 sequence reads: CASSEAAGDYNEQFF. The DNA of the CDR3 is TGTGCCAGCAGTGAGGCGGCGGGAGATTACAATGAGCAGTTCTTC.

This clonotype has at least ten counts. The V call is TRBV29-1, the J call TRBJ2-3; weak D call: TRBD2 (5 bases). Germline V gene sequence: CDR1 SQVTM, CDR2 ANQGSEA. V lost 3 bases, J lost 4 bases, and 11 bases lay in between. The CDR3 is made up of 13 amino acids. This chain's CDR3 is CSVERAGADTQYF. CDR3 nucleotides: TGCAGCGTTGAGAGGGCAGGCGCAGATACGCAGTATTTT.

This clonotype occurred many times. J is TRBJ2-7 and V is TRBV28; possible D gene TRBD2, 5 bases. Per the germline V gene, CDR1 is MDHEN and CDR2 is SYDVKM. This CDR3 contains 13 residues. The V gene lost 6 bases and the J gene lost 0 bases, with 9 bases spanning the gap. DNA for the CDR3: TGTGCCAGCAGACCGGGATCCTCCTACGAGCAGTACTTC. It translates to CASRPGSSYEQYF.

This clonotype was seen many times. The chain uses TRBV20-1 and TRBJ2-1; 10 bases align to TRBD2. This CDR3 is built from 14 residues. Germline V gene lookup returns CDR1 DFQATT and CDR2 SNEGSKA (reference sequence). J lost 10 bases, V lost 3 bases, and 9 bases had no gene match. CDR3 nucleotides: TGCAGTGCTAGGAAAGCGGGGGGGCCGGAGGAGCAGTTCTTC. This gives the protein CSARKAGGPEEQFF.

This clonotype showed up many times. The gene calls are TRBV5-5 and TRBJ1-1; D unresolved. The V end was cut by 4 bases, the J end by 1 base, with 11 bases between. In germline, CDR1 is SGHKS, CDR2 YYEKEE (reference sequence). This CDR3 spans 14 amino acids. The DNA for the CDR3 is TGTGCCAGCAGCCTCCTAGATACGAACACTGAAGCTTTCTTT. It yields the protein CASSLLDTNTEAFF.

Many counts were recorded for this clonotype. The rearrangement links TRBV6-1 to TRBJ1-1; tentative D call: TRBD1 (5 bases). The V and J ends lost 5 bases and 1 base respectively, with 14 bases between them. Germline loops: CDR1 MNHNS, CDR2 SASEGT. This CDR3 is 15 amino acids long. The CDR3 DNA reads TGTGCCAGCAGTTACGGGGCAGGGACGAACACTGAAGCTTTCTTT. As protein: CASSYGAGTNTEAFF.

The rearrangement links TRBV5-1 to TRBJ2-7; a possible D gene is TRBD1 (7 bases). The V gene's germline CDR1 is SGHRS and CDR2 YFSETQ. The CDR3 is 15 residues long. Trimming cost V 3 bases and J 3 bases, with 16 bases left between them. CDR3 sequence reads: CASSSRQGGSYEQYF. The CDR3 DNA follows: TGCGCCAGCAGCTCCCGACAGGGAGGAAGCTACGAGCAGTACTTC.

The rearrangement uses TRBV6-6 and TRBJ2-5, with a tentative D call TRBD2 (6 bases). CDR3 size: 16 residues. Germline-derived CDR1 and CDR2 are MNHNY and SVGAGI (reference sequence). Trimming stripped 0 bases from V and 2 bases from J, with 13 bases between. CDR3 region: CASSYSPGGHQETQYF. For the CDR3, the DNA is TGTGCCAGCAGTTACTCCCCCGGGGGTCATCAAGAGACCCAGTACTTC.

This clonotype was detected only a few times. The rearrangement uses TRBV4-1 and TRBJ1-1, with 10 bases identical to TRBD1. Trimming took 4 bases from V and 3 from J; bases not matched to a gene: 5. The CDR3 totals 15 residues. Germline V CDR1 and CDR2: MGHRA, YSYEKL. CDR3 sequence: CASSRPGTGDTEAFF. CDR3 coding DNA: TGCGCCAGCAGCCGACCCGGGACAGGGGACACTGAAGCTTTCTTT.

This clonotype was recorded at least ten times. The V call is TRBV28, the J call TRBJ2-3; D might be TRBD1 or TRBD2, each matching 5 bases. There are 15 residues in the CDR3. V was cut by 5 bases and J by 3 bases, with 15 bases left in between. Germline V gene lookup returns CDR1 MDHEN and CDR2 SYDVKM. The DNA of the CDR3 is TGTGCCAGCAGTCCCTGGACTCCAGGGACAGATACGCAGTATTTT. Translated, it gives CASSPWTPGTDTQYF.

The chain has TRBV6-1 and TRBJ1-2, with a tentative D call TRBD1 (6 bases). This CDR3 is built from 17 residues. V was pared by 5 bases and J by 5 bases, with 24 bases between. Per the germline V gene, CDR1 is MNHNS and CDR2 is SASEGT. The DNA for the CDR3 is TGTGCCAGCAGTCCGGTCGTGGGGGGCCGGCTGATATATGGCTACACCTTC. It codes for CASSPVVGGRLIYGYTF.

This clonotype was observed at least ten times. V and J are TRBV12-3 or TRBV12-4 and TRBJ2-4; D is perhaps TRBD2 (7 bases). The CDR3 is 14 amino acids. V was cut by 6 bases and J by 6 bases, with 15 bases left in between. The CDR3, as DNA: TGTGCCAGCAGCAACCCCGGGGGGCGAAACATTCAGTACTTC. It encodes CASSNPGGRNIQYF.